These 20 T cell receptor beta chains share one sample of origin, sequenced in a study of T cells expressing NK-cell markers. TCRdb derives one entry per CDR3 protein from the 5' RACE reads, leaving out DNA. In total, the table holds hundreds of thousands of distinct CDR3 sequences. What was sequenced was blood T cells: a sorted CD56 or NKG2C T cell subset, CD4+ or CD8+ T cells, or bulk PBMC T cells (not recorded which). These TCRs come from a young man in good health.

The chain couples TRBV29-1 to TRBJ2-4; the D call of TRBD1 rests on TCRdb alone, since no DNA is present to check it. This CDR3 is built from 14 residues. Germline assignment: CDR1 SQVTM and CDR2 ANQGSEA. The CDR3: CSVAVGTAKNIQYF.

The chain uses TRBV10-3 and TRBJ1-5; with no DNA, the TCRdb D assignment of TRBD1 cannot be verified. The CDR3 is 15 residues long. Germline V gives CDR1 ENHRY, CDR2 SYGVKD. This chain's CDR3 is CAISDWGRGDQPQHF.

The V gene is TRBV28, the J gene TRBJ1-5; lacking DNA, the TRBD1 call made by TCRdb goes unchecked. Germline CDR1 reads MDHEN; CDR2 reads SYDVKM. CDR3 size: 14 residues. Here the CDR3 reads CASSPGGASQPQHF.

The rearrangement links TRBV5-1 to TRBJ2-4. This CDR3 contains 15 residues. Germline values: CDR1 SGHRS, CDR2 YFSETQ. Here the CDR3 reads CASSLEHGSSNIQYF.

This chain joins TRBV7-9 and TRBJ1-5; TCRdb picks TRBD1, but there is no DNA to check that call. In germline, CDR1 is SEHNR, CDR2 FQNEAQ (reference sequence). The CDR3 loop spans 14 amino acids. The CDR3 here is CASSFSGEAQPQHF.

This rearrangement joins TRBV7-3 to TRBJ2-2; lacking DNA, the TRBD2 call made by TCRdb goes unchecked. Germline V gene sequence: CDR1 SGHTA, CDR2 FQGTGA. The CDR3 runs to 16 residues. The chain's CDR3 is CASKLTSGRGTGELFF.

The CDR3 region is CASSPPGSGFEQYF. The chain is built from TRBV5-1 and TRBJ2-7; lacking DNA, the TRBD1 call made by TCRdb goes unchecked. The germline V gene encodes CDR1 SGHRS and CDR2 YFSETQ. The CDR3 runs to 14 residues. The full variable domain, its missing parts supplied by reference TRBV5-1 and TRBJ2-7, is KAGVTQTPRYLIKTRGQQVTLSCSPISGHRSVSWYQQTPGQGLQFLFEYFSETQRNKGNFPGRFSGRQFSNSRSEMNVSTLELGDSALYLCASSPPGSGFEQYFGPGTRLTVT.

The rearrangement uses TRBV7-6 and TRBJ2-2; TCRdb's D gene call, TRBD1, goes unchecked for lack of DNA. CDR1 is SGHVS and CDR2 is FNYEAQ in the germline V gene. There are 15 residues in the CDR3. The CDR3 protein is CASSSLAGVTGELFF.

The V call is TRBV10-3, the J call TRBJ2-1; TCRdb designates TRBD1, a call that cannot be tested without DNA. Per germline, CDR1 ENHRY and CDR2 SYGVKD. CDR3 length: 14 amino acids. CDR3 protein: CATEDRGGYNEQFF.

The chain recombines TRBV7-9 with TRBJ2-1; TCRdb reports TRBD2, a call that lacks DNA to check it against. Per the germline V gene, CDR1 is SEHNR and CDR2 is FQNEAQ (reference sequence). This CDR3 is built from 14 residues. The CDR3: CASSLAAGGKKQFF.

This chain links TRBV11-3 with TRBJ2-1; TCRdb lists TRBD1, though no DNA is available to test this call. This CDR3 has 14 residues. Germline CDR1 and CDR2: SGHNT and YENEEA. This chain's CDR3 is CASSRDRGHNEQFF. Looking up the rest from reference TRBV11-3 and TRBJ2-1 gives the full variable domain: EAGVVQSPRYKIIEKKQPVAFWCNPISGHNTLYWYLQNLGQGPELLIRYENEEAVDDSQLPKDRFSAERLKGVDSTLKIQPAELGDSAVYLCASSRDRGHNEQFFGPGTRLTVL.

J is TRBJ2-1 and V is TRBV5-6. CDR3 length equals 12 residues. Germline V gene sequence: CDR1 SGHDT, CDR2 YYEEEE. The chain's CDR3 is CASSDGTDEQFF.

V is TRBV20-1 and J is TRBJ2-1; there is no DNA to check the TCRdb D call of TRBD1. The CDR3 loop spans 14 amino acids. Germline lookup yields CDR1 DFQATT and CDR2 SNEGSKA (reference sequence). CDR3: CSARSGRAGDEQFF.

V is TRBV29-1 and J is TRBJ2-7. Germline CDR1 is SQVTM and CDR2 is ANQGSEA. The CDR3 contains 13 residues. The CDR3 reads CSVEEAFRYEQYF.

V and J are TRBV15 and TRBJ2-2. The CDR3 covers 15 residues. Per germline, CDR1 LNHNV and CDR2 YYDKDF (reference sequence). CDR3 residues: CATSREKLNTGELFF. Based on the CDR3 plus reference TRBV15 and TRBJ2-2, the full variable domain is DAMVIQNPRYQVTQFGKPVTLSCSQTLNHNVMYWYQQKSSQAPKLLFHYYDKDFNNEADTPDNFQSRRPNTSFCFLDIRSPGLGDTAMYLCATSREKLNTGELFFGEGSRLTVL.

The chain joins TRBV28 to TRBJ1-1. Germline V CDR1 and CDR2: MDHEN, SYDVKM. The CDR3 has 11 residues. The CDR3 spells CASTWNTEAFF.

The rearrangement joins TRBV30 to TRBJ2-7. Germline assignment: CDR1 GTSNPN and CDR2 SVGIG (reference sequence). This CDR3 contains 12 residues. The CDR3 protein is CAWSRSTNEQYF.

The chain couples TRBV3-1 to TRBJ2-5. The CDR3 is made up of 13 amino acids. The germline CDR1 and CDR2 sequences are LGHDT and YNNKEL (reference sequence). The CDR3 sequence is CASSQDAWETQYF.

The V call is TRBV6-5, the J call TRBJ2-3. This CDR3 is built from 12 residues. CDR1 is MNHEY, CDR2 SVGAGI, per germline. This chain's CDR3 is CASSSLTDTQYF.

The chain has TRBV7-2 and TRBJ2-1; the TCRdb D gene call, TRBD2, has no DNA to confirm it. Germline V lookup: CDR1 SGHTA, CDR2 FQGNSA. The CDR3 runs 15 residues. This chain's CDR3 is CASSFGTSQGNEQFF.